This is a list of T cell receptor beta chains from one sample in a study of T cell repertoires in cytomegalovirus infection. TCRdb called the reads again in MiXCR, with one record for every CDR3 protein. Altogether 90,000 to 120,000 distinct CDR3 sequences are present, under 55% being singletons, with the ten largest covering just under 75%. The antigens of these receptors remain unknown. Sequenced material: CD8+ T cells from cultured PBMCs, taken from culture after CMV antigen stimulation. The source of these receptors is a human donor in good health (CMV status not recorded). Some clones in this sample may be carry-over from other donors' samples. Both conserved end residues are part of each CDR3. Clone size appears in some rows only: once, few, many, or a class for an expanded clone.

V: TRBV27
J: TRBJ2-7
size: -
CDR3: CASSFRFSYEQYF

V: TRBV3-1
J: TRBJ2-3
size: few
CDR3: CASSQDGMGGTDTQYF

V: TRBV7-9
J: TRBJ1-4
size: -
CDR3: CASSLGPTGVEKLFF

V: TRBV27
J: TRBJ1-6
size: -
CDR3: CASSVGQGLSSPLHF

V: TRBV12-3/TRBV12-4
J: TRBJ2-3
size: -
CDR3: CASSLMAGGRDTQYF

V: TRBV28
J: TRBJ2-3
size: -
CDR3: CASGRLAGVTDTQYF

V: TRBV7-2
J: TRBJ1-4
size: -
CDR3: CASSLGIGADEKLFF

V: TRBV28
J: TRBJ2-7
size: -
CDR3: CASSLSRTGRLDYEQYF

V: TRBV6-2/TRBV6-3
J: TRBJ2-7
size: -
CDR3: CASSYVLSYEQYF

V: TRBV12-3/TRBV12-4
J: TRBJ2-7
size: many
CDR3: CASRGLGETEQYF

V: TRBV5-8
J: TRBJ1-5
size: few
CDR3: CASSQTDRETNQPQHF

V: TRBV19
J: TRBJ1-2
size: many
CDR3: CASTVSPNYGYTF

V: TRBV27
J: TRBJ2-3
size: -
CDR3: CASSLSIGVPSTDTQYF

V: TRBV12-3/TRBV12-4
J: TRBJ2-3
size: many
CDR3: CASSSHLLRGGEDTQYF

V: TRBV19
J: TRBJ1-1
size: -
CDR3: CASTYQGEAFF

V: TRBV27
J: TRBJ1-1
size: -
CDR3: CASSPFRDIQAEAFF

V: TRBV5-1
J: TRBJ1-1
size: -
CDR3: CASSLSGRNTEAFF

V: TRBV27
J: TRBJ1-1
size: -
CDR3: CASSFRDADTEAFF

V: TRBV19
J: TRBJ2-7
size: once
CDR3: CASSIGGPSRGEQYF

V: TRBV2
J: TRBJ1-4
size: -
CDR3: CASSKPGAYSTNEKLFF

V: TRBV29-1
J: TRBJ2-1
size: -
CDR3: CSVVLLANNEQFF

V: TRBV6-6
J: TRBJ1-5
size: -
CDR3: CASSSAPSGPQHF

V: TRBV24-1
J: TRBJ2-7
size: -
CDR3: CATSSGTGLYEQYF

V: TRBV5-1
J: TRBJ2-3
size: many
CDR3: CASSRTGGDADTQYF

V: TRBV7-9
J: TRBJ1-2
size: -
CDR3: CASSLGWGNYGYTF

V: TRBV28
J: TRBJ1-1
size: few
CDR3: CASSLLRGGDTEAFF

V: TRBV2
J: TRBJ1-2
size: -
CDR3: CASTIITSNYGYTF